This T cell receptor beta chain comes out of a study of T cell changes during pregnancy in multiple sclerosis. By sample fraction, this clone is medium-sized. The CDR3 runs to 14 residues. Germline V lookup: CDR1 MRHNA, CDR2 SNTAGT. V lost 4 bases and J 2 bases, leaving 8 bases between the germline ends. Libraries were prepared by immunoSEQ multiplex PCR; TCRdb keeps only in-frame clonotypes and omits some of them. Of under 40,000 clones listed, roughly nine tenths are singletons. This chain uses TRBV6-4 with TRBJ2-2, with D maybe TRBD2 (7 bases). This specimen was CD8+ T cells from peripheral blood mononuclear cells, taken after pregnancy. The clonotype comes from a female donor with multiple sclerosis, enrolled in a pregnancy study. This CDR3 is CASSAGGNTGELFF. For the CDR3, the DNA is TGTGCCAGCAGTGCGGGGGGCAACACCGGGGAGCTGTTTTTT.